Below, one TCR beta chain is given with its context. Primers used in a second PCR of about 7 to 12 cycles were a sample-barcoded 5' primer and a J-beta primer mix. Template switching added a 12-random-nucleotide identifier to every cDNA molecule. TCRdb recomputed calls from the 5' RACE reads with MiXCR, one row per CDR3 protein. Found here are nearly 1 million distinct CDR3 sequences, roughly 47% of them singletons; the top ten hold about 21%. The data belong to a study of blood T cells in healthy people across ages. The germline V and J ends were trimmed by 0 bases and 8 bases, with 23 bases remaining between them. Germline CDR1 and CDR2: MNHEY and SMNVEV (reference sequence). The CDR3 is 18 residues long.

V gene TRBV27 combines with J gene TRBJ2-1; tentatively, D is TRBD2 (5 bases). The sequence was collected from a woman in her sixties or seventies in good health. Sample: blood. CDR3 sequence (DNA): TGTGCCAGCAGTTTATCTAACTTTAGAGGAGGAGTGAGCGATGAGCAGTTCTTC. Translating it yields CASSLSNFRGGVSDEQFF.